What follows are 12 T cell receptor beta chains derived from one specimen sequenced in a study of lymphopenia after photon versus proton radiotherapy. Assay used: immunoSEQ multiplex PCR; TCRdb lists only in-frame clones, some missing. The repertoire holds under 75,000 clones, with about nine tenths as singletons. Sequences were derived from peripheral blood, sampled from a patient treated with photon-based radiotherapy. The receptors derive from a woman between 40 and 55 years old with cholangiocarcinoma.

This sequence joins TRBV4-3 and TRBJ2-6; 7 nucleotides agree with TRBD1. The J segment lost 2 bases and the V segment lost 3 bases, leaving 7 bases of the junction unmatched. The CDR3 sequence is 17 residues long. Germline CDR1 and CDR2: LGHNA and YSLEER. The CDR3 coding sequence is TGCGCCAGCAGCCAGGCGGTAGGACAGGCTGGGGCCAACGTCCTGACTTTC. Translating gives CASSQAVGQAGANVLTF.

The chain employs TRBV5-6 and TRBJ1-4; a possible D gene is TRBD1 (5 bases). The germline V and J ends were trimmed by 2 bases and 6 bases, with 17 bases remaining between them. The CDR3 spans 16 residues. CDR1 is SGHDT and CDR2 is YYEEEE in the germline V gene. The DNA for the CDR3 is TGTGCCAGCAGCTTTCAGGGCGGGCTGAGGGATGAAAAACTGTTTTTT. Translated, it gives CASSFQGGLRDEKLFF.

The rearrangement uses TRBV7-9 and TRBJ1-4; 7 bases map to TRBD1. After removal of 8 bases from V and 6 bases from J, the junction contained 3 bases not matched to a gene. This CDR3 has 12 amino acids. Germline V gene data show CDR1 as SEHNR and CDR2 as FQNEAQ (reference sequence). The CDR3 sequence is CASRDRDEKLFF. The CDR3 DNA sequence: TGTGCCAGCCGGGACAGAGATGAAAAACTGTTTTTT.

The rearrangement joins TRBV5-4 to TRBJ1-2; 8 positions agree with TRBD1. The CDR3 length is 15 residues. With V trimmed by 4 bases and J by 7 bases, 12 bases remained unmatched. The germline gives CDR1 SGHNT, CDR2 YYREEE (reference sequence). DNA of the CDR3: TGTGCCAGCAGCCCCTCGCAGAGACAGGGGACTGGCTACACCTTC. Translating gives CASSPSQRQGTGYTF.

The chain uses TRBV27 and TRBJ2-2, with TRBD2 matching 10 bases. Looked up from germline, CDR1 is MNHEY and CDR2 is SMNVEV (reference sequence). CDR3 length equals 13 residues. The V segment lost 7 bases and the J segment 5 bases; nucleotides outside the gene matches: 1. CDR3: CASTTSGTGELFF. In nucleotides, the CDR3 is TGTGCCAGCACGACTAGCGGGACCGGGGAGCTGTTTTTT.

The J gene is TRBJ1-1, the V gene TRBV4-2; D is unresolved. The CDR3 is 11 amino acids. V gave up 6 bases and J gave up 7 bases, with 9 bases separating them. The germline gives CDR1 LGHNA, CDR2 YNFKEQ. CDR3 DNA: TGTGCCAGCAGGACGGAAGATGAAGCTTTCTTT. Translating gives CASRTEDEAFF.

The V call is TRBV5-1, the J call TRBJ1-2; D uncertain. The CDR3 has 15 amino acids. CDR1 and CDR2 from the germline V gene are SGHRS and YFSETQ. V was clipped by 4 bases and J by 0 bases, with 13 bases between them. The DNA for the CDR3 is TGCGCCAGCAGCGCCCAAATCGGAGCTAACTATGGCTACACCTTC. It specifies CASSAQIGANYGYTF.

The genes are TRBV25-1 and TRBJ2-7, with D tentatively TRBD1 (5 bases). From germline, CDR1 is MGHDK and CDR2 SYGVNS. The CDR3 runs to 14 residues. Trimming cost V 2 bases and J 9 bases, with 17 bases left between them. CDR3 protein: CASSEGSQGWRQYF. The CDR3 DNA reads as TGTGCCAGCAGTGAAGGTTCCCAGGGATGGAGGCAGTACTTC.

The chain uses TRBV6-5 and TRBJ2-7; 13 nucleotides line up with TRBD2. Germline trimming cut 0 bases from V and 3 bases from J; bases unmatched to any gene: 2. Looked up from germline, CDR1 is MNHEY and CDR2 is SVGAGI. The CDR3 length is 16 residues. The CDR3 sequence: CASSYSRTSGSYEQYF. CDR3 DNA: TGTGCCAGCAGTTACTCTAGGACTAGCGGGAGCTACGAGCAGTACTTC.

The chain couples TRBV10-1 to TRBJ2-5; D is unclear. V was cut by 6 bases and J by 7 bases, with 15 bases left in between. The CDR3 is 13 amino acids. The germline CDR1 and CDR2 sequences are WNHNN and SYGVQD (reference sequence). DNA of the CDR3: TGCGCCAGCAGAATCAGGTTTCCGACGACCCAGTACTTC. Translated: CASRIRFPTTQYF.

The chain employs TRBV4-1 and TRBJ1-4; 12 bases map to TRBD1. Germline-derived CDR1 and CDR2 are MGHRA and YSYEKL. The CDR3 spans 13 residues. Unmatched junction bases numbered 4, after V lost 9 bases and J lost 8 bases. CDR3 DNA: TGCGCCAGTAGGGACAGGGGGCTCGAAAAACTGTTTTTT. Its protein product is CASRDRGLEKLFF.

The chain links TRBV28 to TRBJ1-2; D unclear. The V gene's germline CDR1 is MDHEN and CDR2 SYDVKM. V lost 3 bases, J lost 6 bases, and 5 bases lay in between. CDR3 length: 11 residues. The CDR3 reads CASSFLDGYTF. The DNA of the CDR3 is TGTGCCAGCAGTTTCCTTGATGGCTACACCTTC.